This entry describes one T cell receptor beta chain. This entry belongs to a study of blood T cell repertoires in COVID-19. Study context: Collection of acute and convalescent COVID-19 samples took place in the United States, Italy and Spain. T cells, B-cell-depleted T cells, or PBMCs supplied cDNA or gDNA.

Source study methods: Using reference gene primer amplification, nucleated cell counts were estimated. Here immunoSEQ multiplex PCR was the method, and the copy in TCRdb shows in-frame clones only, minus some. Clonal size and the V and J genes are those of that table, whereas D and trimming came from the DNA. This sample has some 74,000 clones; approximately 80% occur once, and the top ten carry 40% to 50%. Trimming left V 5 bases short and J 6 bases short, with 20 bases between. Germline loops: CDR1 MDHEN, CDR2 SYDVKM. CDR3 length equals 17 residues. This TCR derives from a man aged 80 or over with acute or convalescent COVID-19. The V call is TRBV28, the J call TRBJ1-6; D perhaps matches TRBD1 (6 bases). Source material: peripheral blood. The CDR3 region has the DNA TGTGCCAGCAGTCGACCCCAAGGACAGTCCCTTAATTCACCCCTCCACTTT. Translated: CASSRPQGQSLNSPLHF.